The clone carrying this T cell receptor (beta chain) was seen at least ten times. Its antigen is as yet unknown. Using MiXCR, TCRdb reanalyzed the PCR reads. Found here are tens of thousands of clones, about 20% of them singletons; the top ten hold 22%. These data are taken from a study of metastatic and nonmetastatic thyroid tumors. The overall study: Malignant and benign thyroid patients had repertoires compared in peripheral blood and tumor or nodule tissue.

Among the patients, none had received any treatment before thyroid surgery. Findings and caveats of the study: A significant increase in TCR beta diversity was reportedly seen in malignant thyroid tumors relative to benign nodules, in blood and tumor.

This CDR3 spans 14 amino acids. Germline CDR1 SQVTM, CDR2 ANQGSEA. Deletions cut 4 bases from V and 3 bases from J, with 13 bases between. Source material: blood. The rearrangement links TRBV29-1 to TRBJ2-1; D call uncertain. This TCR was sampled from a female donor with papillary thyroid cancer or a benign thyroid nodule (not recorded which). Some clones in this sample may be carry-over from other donors' samples. The DNA for the CDR3 is TGCAGCGTTGTTTGGCAATACTACTACAATGAGCAGTTCTTC. Its protein is CSVVWQYYYNEQFF.